This T cell receptor (beta chain) emerged from a study of cytomegalovirus exposure and HLA in healthy donors. Findings and caveats of the study: It was reported in a later analysis that an Asian-associated ancestry cluster showed fewer N-insertions than the 666-donor mean. Analyzed later, most CMV-associated TCR beta chains appeared HLA-restricted.

Notes on this clone: Its antigen is as yet unknown.

V was trimmed by 0 bases and J by 7 bases, leaving 11 bases between them. CDR3 length equals 14 residues. CDR1 and CDR2 from the germline V gene are SGHRS and YFSETQ. In the PCR, 60 Vbeta and 13 Jbeta primers were used. Generated by immunoSEQ multiplex PCR, the TCRdb table keeps only in-frame clones and is missing some. The sample consists of some 130,000 clones, roughly three quarters of them appearing once. Donors showed nominal health when sampled, although they likely had unrecorded immune exposures. What was sequenced was PBMCs. This receptor was taken from a man under 40 in good health and CMV-seronegative. The J gene is TRBJ2-1, the V gene TRBV5-1, with a weak D call TRBD2 (6 bases). The CDR3 protein is CASSLAGRWNEQFF. CDR3 coding DNA: TGCGCCAGCAGCTTGGCAGGGAGGTGGAATGAGCAGTTCTTC.